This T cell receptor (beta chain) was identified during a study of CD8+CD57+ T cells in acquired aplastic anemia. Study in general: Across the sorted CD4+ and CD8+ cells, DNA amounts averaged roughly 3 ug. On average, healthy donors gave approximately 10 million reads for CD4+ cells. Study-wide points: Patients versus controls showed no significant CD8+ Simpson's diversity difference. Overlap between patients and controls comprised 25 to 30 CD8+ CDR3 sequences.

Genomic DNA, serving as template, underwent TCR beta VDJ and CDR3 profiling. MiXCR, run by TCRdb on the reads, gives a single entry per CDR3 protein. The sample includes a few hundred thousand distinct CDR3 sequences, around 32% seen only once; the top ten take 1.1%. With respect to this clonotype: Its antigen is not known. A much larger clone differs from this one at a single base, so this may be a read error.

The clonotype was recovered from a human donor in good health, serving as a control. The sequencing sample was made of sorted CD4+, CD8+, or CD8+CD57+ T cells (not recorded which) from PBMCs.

The CDR3 is CASTELARGGAYDEQFF. For the CDR3, the DNA is TGTGCCAGCACTGAACTAGCGAGAGGAGGGGCTTACGATGAGCAGTTCTTC. This sequence joins TRBV2 and TRBJ2-1; 7 bases are shared with TRBD2. Germline CDR1 SNHLY, CDR2 FYNNEI. This CDR3 comprises 17 residues.